This T cell receptor beta chain appears in the sequencing data of a study of sequential checkpoint blockade in melanoma. Across the whole study: First-line arms were nivolumab then ipilimumab, or the reverse, randomized 1:1.

Sample treatment: randomized to nivolumab then ipilimumab (arm A) or the reverse (arm B). Patients had received no earlier DNA-damaging chemotherapy. From thawed PBMCs, live CD3+CD8+ cells negative for CD19 and CD56 were sorted. The data were produced by immunoSEQ multiplex PCR, yet TCRdb's version contains in-frame clones alone and is incomplete. This table has 10,000 to 13,000 clones, 69% appearing once. Sequenced here: CD8+ T cells sorted from blood (inferred from file names), sampled from a patient given nivolumab and ipilimumab in sequence. The TCR was taken from a human donor with melanoma.

The CDR3 is CASSLTSGFSYEQYF. The DNA for the CDR3 is TGTGCCAGCAGCCTGACGAGCGGGTTCTCCTACGAGCAGTACTTC. The genes are TRBV5-5 and TRBJ2-7, with D maybe TRBD2 (6 bases). The germline gives CDR1 SGHKS, CDR2 YYEKEE (reference sequence). This CDR3 contains 15 residues. V was cut by 4 bases and J by 0 bases, with 14 bases left in between.